The 29 T cell receptor beta chains listed next were all sequenced from one sample in a study of a mutant IDH1 vaccine in newly diagnosed glioma. As to time point: week 35, safety follow-up. Mutant IDH1 20-mer peptide, at 300 ug, made up each vaccine dose, with topical imiquimod. Generated by immunoSEQ multiplex PCR, the TCRdb table keeps only in-frame clones and is missing some. The profile shows tens of thousands of clones, about 73% of them singletons. No cognate antigen is known for these TCRs. The sequencing used PBMCs, collected from a glioma patient whose treatment included an IDH1 peptide vaccine. These receptors all stem from a man over 45 with glioma.

The V call is TRBV19, the J call TRBJ1-1; TRBD1 might be the D (5 bases). Germline assignment: CDR1 LNHDA and CDR2 SQIVND (reference sequence). V was shortened by 1 base and J by 0 bases, with 6 bases between the two germline ends. This CDR3 region has 14 residues. This chain's CDR3 is CASSIGTLNTEAFF. CDR3 in DNA: TGTGCCAGTAGTATAGGGACACTGAACACTGAAGCTTTCTTT.

This clone was seen a few times. The chain uses TRBV27 and TRBJ1-2; maybe TRBD1 (5 bases). CDR1 and CDR2 from the germline V gene are MNHEY and SMNVEV (reference sequence). Trimming left V 4 bases short and J 6 bases short, with 12 bases between. The CDR3 loop spans 13 amino acids. The CDR3 loop reads CASSSNGGNGYTF. The CDR3 bases are TGTGCCAGCAGTTCCAATGGGGGGAATGGCTACACCTTC.

The chain carries TRBV6-5 and TRBJ2-3; perhaps TRBD1 as D (7 bases). The CDR3 is made up of 14 amino acids. V was cut by 6 bases and J by 1 base, with 11 bases left in between. Germline-derived CDR1 and CDR2 are MNHEY and SVGAGI. The CDR3 sequence is CASRQGGGTDTQYF. Written as DNA, the CDR3 is TGTGCCAGCAGGCAGGGGGGCGGCACAGATACGCAGTATTTT.

The genes are TRBV5-6 and TRBJ1-2; possibly TRBD1 for D (6 bases). Germline CDR1 reads SGHDT; CDR2 reads YYEEEE. The V gene lost 3 bases and the J gene lost 3 bases, with 15 bases spanning the gap. The CDR3 spans 15 residues. CDR3: CASSSVGGEDYGYTF. DNA of the CDR3: TGTGCCAGCAGCTCCGTCGGGGGCGAGGACTATGGCTACACCTTC. Variable domain in full (rest from reference TRBV5-6 and TRBJ1-2): DAGVTQSPTHLIKTRGQQVTLRCSPKSGHDTVSWYQQALGQGPQFIFQYYEEEERQRGNFPDRFSGHQFPNYSSELNVNALLLGDSALYLCASSSVGGEDYGYTFGSGTRLTVV.

This chain uses TRBV29-1 with TRBJ2-1; 11 nucleotides line up with TRBD2. Germline V CDR1 and CDR2: SQVTM, ANQGSEA. CDR3 length: 14 residues. J gave up 6 bases and V 6 bases, and 7 bases lay outside the gene matches. For the CDR3, the DNA is TGCAGCGTCCAGAGTAGCGGGGGGGCCAATGAGCAGTTCTTC. This translates into CSVQSSGGANEQFF.

The chain joins TRBV9 to TRBJ1-5; D is ambiguous. Between the trimmed V and J ends, which lost 3 bases and 3 bases, there was a span of 10 bases. The CDR3 contains 14 residues. Per the germline V gene, CDR1 is SGDLS and CDR2 is YYNGEE. CDR3 DNA: TGTGCCAGCAGCGCCGGGAGCGACAATCAGCCCCAGCATTTT. The encoded protein is CASSAGSDNQPQHF.

V gene TRBV19 combines with J gene TRBJ2-2, with 7 bases lining up with TRBD1. Trimming cost V 9 bases and J 4 bases; bases outside gene matches: 11. The CDR3 totals 15 residues. From germline, CDR1 is LNHDA and CDR2 SQIVND (reference sequence). The CDR3 bases are TGTGCCAGCCAGACGACAGGGTCTAGCACCGGGGAGCTGTTTTTT. This translates into CASQTTGSSTGELFF.

The chain is built from TRBV4-3 and TRBJ1-4; weak D call: TRBD1 (6 bases). The CDR3 has 14 residues. Trimming cost V 2 bases and J 6 bases, with 10 bases left between them. Germline CDR1 LGHNA, CDR2 YSLEER. DNA of the CDR3: TGCGCCAGCAGCCAATGGGGGGGCGATGAAAAACTGTTTTTT. It specifies CASSQWGGDEKLFF.

The chain recombines TRBV5-1 with TRBJ1-2; D possibly corresponds to TRBD1 (6 bases). CDR1 is SGHRS and CDR2 is YFSETQ in the germline V gene. The V end was cut by 5 bases, the J end by 2 bases, with 10 bases between. The CDR3 contains 13 residues. CDR3 residues: CASSPGTNYGYTF. The DNA of the CDR3 is TGCGCCAGCAGTCCCGGGACAAACTATGGCTACACCTTC.

V and J are TRBV5-5 and TRBJ1-3; no definite D call. V was pared by 0 bases and J by 0 bases, with 10 bases between. The length of the CDR3 is 16 residues. The germline gives CDR1 SGHKS, CDR2 YYEKEE (reference sequence). The CDR3 is CASSLARTNSGNTIYF. CDR3 DNA: TGTGCCAGCAGCTTGGCCCGCACCAACTCTGGAAACACCATATATTTT.

V gene TRBV6-1 combines with J gene TRBJ1-1; 10 bases line up with TRBD1. Trimming took 2 bases from V and 5 from J; bases not matched to a gene: 5. The CDR3 covers 15 residues. From germline, CDR1 is MNHNS and CDR2 SASEGT. The DNA for the CDR3 is TGTGCCAGCAGTGAATACGACAGGGGGCGTACTGAAGCTTTCTTT. The encoded protein is CASSEYDRGRTEAFF.

This clone was observed a single time. This rearrangement joins TRBV30 to TRBJ2-3; 7 bases are shared with TRBD1. CDR3 length: 15 amino acids. Germline V gives CDR1 GTSNPN, CDR2 SVGIG (reference sequence). The ends lost 2 bases at V and 2 bases at J; junction bases unmatched: 7. For the CDR3, the DNA is TGTGCCTGGAGTCCCACAGGGGCCTTCACAGATACGCAGTATTTT. This translates into CAWSPTGAFTDTQYF.

The CDR3 DNA sequence: TGTGCCATCATGGATACCCGGGCTTATGGCTACACCTTC. It specifies CAIMDTRAYGYTF. This chain uses TRBV10-3 with TRBJ1-2; D unresolved. V lost 7 bases and J lost 5, with 14 bases in between. The germline CDR1 and CDR2 sequences are ENHRY and SYGVKD. There are 13 residues in the CDR3.

The rearrangement uses TRBV2 and TRBJ2-1; TRBD1 aligns across 8 bases. The CDR3 loop spans 16 amino acids. Trimming cost V 7 bases and J 1 base; bases outside gene matches: 9. Germline CDR1 reads SNHLY; CDR2 reads FYNNEI. The CDR3 DNA reads TGTGCCAGCATAAAGACAGGGGACCTTTCCTACAATGAGCAGTTCTTC. Translation: CASIKTGDLSYNEQFF.

The chain carries TRBV30 and TRBJ1-1; D gene unclear. CDR1 is GTSNPN and CDR2 is SVGIG in the germline V gene (reference sequence). V gave up 3 bases and J gave up 5 bases, with 7 bases separating them. The CDR3 covers 11 residues. CDR3 residues: CAWSAQTEAFF. DNA of the CDR3: TGTGCCTGGAGCGCCCAAACTGAAGCTTTCTTT.

The gene calls are TRBV9 and TRBJ1-1, with D perhaps matching TRBD1 (5 bases). The germline V gene encodes CDR1 SGDLS and CDR2 YYNGEE. CDR3 length: 16 residues. The ends were cut back, 0 bases at V and 2 bases at J, with 14 bases in the middle. The CDR3 reads CASSVEPGRVNTEAFF. The CDR3 DNA follows: TGTGCCAGCAGCGTAGAGCCGGGCAGGGTAAACACTGAAGCTTTCTTT.

V is TRBV18 and J is TRBJ2-7, with D perhaps TRBD1 (5 bases). Trimming stripped 7 bases from V and 6 bases from J, with 22 bases between. Germline V gene data show CDR1 as KGHSH and CDR2 as LQKENI. CDR3 size: 15 residues. CDR3 loop: CASCRGHQGVSEQYF. DNA of the CDR3: TGTGCCAGCTGTCGCGGACACCAGGGCGTTTCCGAGCAGTACTTC.

This clone was detected only once. V usage is TRBV6-1 and J usage is TRBJ1-1; unclear D gene. This CDR3 is built from 13 residues. Trimming pared 7 bases from V and 1 base from J, leaving 10 bases between. CDR1 MNHNS and CDR2 SASEGT come from the germline V gene. The CDR3 spells CASKLHRNTEAFF. The DNA for the CDR3 is TGTGCCAGCAAGCTGCACAGGAACACTGAAGCTTTCTTT.

The rearrangement links TRBV7-2 to TRBJ1-5, with D unresolved. Trimming took 7 bases from V and 1 from J, leaving 14 bases between them. The germline CDR1 and CDR2 sequences are SGHTA and FQGNSA. The CDR3 totals 15 residues. For the CDR3, the DNA is TGTGCCAGCACCGGGTCTCTGGGCAGCAATCAGCCCCAGCATTTT. It encodes CASTGSLGSNQPQHF.

The rearrangement uses TRBV5-6 and TRBJ2-7; D is undetermined. The germline V gene encodes CDR1 SGHDT and CDR2 YYEEEE. The length of the CDR3 is 14 residues. V lost 4 bases to trimming and J lost 2 bases, with 13 bases between them. The CDR3 DNA sequence: TGTGCCAGCAGCACCGGATTTTCTACCTACGAGCAGTACTTC. Translated: CASSTGFSTYEQYF.

This sequence joins TRBV6-5 and TRBJ1-1, with TRBD1 as a possible D gene (5 bases). This CDR3 spans 14 amino acids. Trimming removed 7 bases from V and 3 bases from J, with 15 bases in between. The germline V gene encodes CDR1 MNHEY and CDR2 SVGAGI. The DNA for the CDR3 is TGTGCCAGCACTAGACACGGGGGTGACACTGAAGCTTTCTTT. It specifies CASTRHGGDTEAFF.

The chain has TRBV13 and TRBJ1-1; no clear D gene. The CDR3 totals 12 residues. From germline, CDR1 is PRHDT and CDR2 FYEKMQ (reference sequence). The V end lost 3 bases, the J end lost 5 bases, and 7 bases lay between the germline ends. The CDR3 loop is CASSFKGTEAFF. CDR3 bases: TGTGCCAGCAGCTTCAAAGGGACTGAAGCTTTCTTT.

This sequence joins TRBV19 and TRBJ1-5; 7 bases fit TRBD1. With V trimmed by 0 bases and J by 7 bases, 6 bases remained unmatched. Germline CDR1 LNHDA, CDR2 SQIVND (reference sequence). The CDR3 runs 15 residues. CDR3 residues: CASSIDRAGGQPQHF. The DNA of the CDR3 is TGTGCCAGTAGTATAGATCGGGCAGGGGGACAGCCCCAGCATTTT.

V and J are TRBV6-5 and TRBJ2-6; D not certain. The CDR3 is 14 residues long. Germline CDR1 MNHEY, CDR2 SVGAGI. With 7 bases removed from V and 0 bases from J, the gap between germline ends came to 7 bases. The CDR3 DNA is TGTGCCAGCACTCGCAGCTCTGGGGCCAACGTCCTGACTTTC. It translates to CASTRSSGANVLTF.

CDR3 region: CASSPGTGNQPQHF. The CDR3 DNA reads as TGTGCCAGCAGTCCCGGGACAGGGAATCAGCCCCAGCATTTT. The rearrangement links TRBV28 to TRBJ1-5, with 9 bases fitting TRBD1. CDR3 length: 14 amino acids. The junction had 3 bases not matched to a gene; V was cut back by 5 bases and J by 4 bases. CDR1 MDHEN and CDR2 SYDVKM come from the germline V gene.

The sample holds one count of this clone. The genes are TRBV2 and TRBJ2-5; 11 bases fit TRBD2. The CDR3 spans 17 residues. CDR1 is SNHLY and CDR2 is FYNNEI in the germline V gene. With 4 bases clipped from V and 3 bases from J, the junction kept 10 bases outside the gene matches. The CDR3 loop is CASSGSSFSGGEETQYF. CDR3 nucleotides: TGTGCCAGCAGTGGGTCCTCGTTTAGCGGGGGGGAAGAGACCCAGTACTTC.

The rearrangement joins TRBV7-9 to TRBJ2-5; the match to TRBD2 covers 7 bases. CDR3 length: 15 amino acids. Germline loops: CDR1 SEHNR, CDR2 FQNEAQ (reference sequence). V trimming: 5 bases; J trimming: 5 bases; junction bases outside the gene matches: 11. The CDR3: CASSRSTVGGETQYF. The CDR3 nucleotides read TGTGCCAGCAGCCGCTCTACTGTGGGAGGGGAGACCCAGTACTTC.

The chain combines TRBV5-1 with TRBJ2-2; D is possibly TRBD2 (5 bases). CDR3 length equals 15 residues. Trimming cost V 4 bases and J 3 bases, with 13 bases left between them. Looked up from germline, CDR1 is SGHRS and CDR2 is YFSETQ. The CDR3 reads CASSLGPGYTGELFF. Here the CDR3 DNA reads TGCGCCAGCAGCCTCGGGCCGGGGTACACCGGGGAGCTGTTTTTT.

The V call is TRBV4-1, the J call TRBJ2-7; possibly TRBD1 for D (6 bases). The CDR3 is made up of 14 amino acids. V lost 1 base and J lost 3, with 10 bases in between. Germline CDR1 and CDR2: MGHRA and YSYEKL. Written as DNA, the CDR3 is TGCGCCAGCAGCCAAGTGGGGACACTCTACGAGCAGTACTTC. Translating gives CASSQVGTLYEQYF.